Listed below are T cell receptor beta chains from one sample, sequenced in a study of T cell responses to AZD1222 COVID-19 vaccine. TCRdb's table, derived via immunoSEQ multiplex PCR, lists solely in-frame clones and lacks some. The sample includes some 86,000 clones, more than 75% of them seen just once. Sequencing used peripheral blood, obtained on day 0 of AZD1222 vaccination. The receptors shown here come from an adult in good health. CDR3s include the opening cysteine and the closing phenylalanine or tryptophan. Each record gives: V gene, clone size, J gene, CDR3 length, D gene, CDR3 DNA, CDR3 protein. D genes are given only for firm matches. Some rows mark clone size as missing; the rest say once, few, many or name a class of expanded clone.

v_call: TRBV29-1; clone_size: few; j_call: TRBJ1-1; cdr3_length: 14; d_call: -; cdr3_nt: TGCAGCGTTGAAGATCCGACAGGGAACACTGAAGCTTTCTTT; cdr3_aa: CSVEDPTGNTEAFF
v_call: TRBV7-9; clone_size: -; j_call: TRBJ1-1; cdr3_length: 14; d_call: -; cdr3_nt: TGTGCCAGCAGCCCGCGTAGCCATAACACTGAAGCTTTCTTT; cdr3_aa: CASSPRSHNTEAFF
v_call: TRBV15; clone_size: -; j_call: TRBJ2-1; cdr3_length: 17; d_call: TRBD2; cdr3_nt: TGTGCCACCAGCAAATTTGGTAGCGGGGATAGGTCGGGTGAGCAGTTCTTC; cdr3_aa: CATSKFGSGDRSGEQFF
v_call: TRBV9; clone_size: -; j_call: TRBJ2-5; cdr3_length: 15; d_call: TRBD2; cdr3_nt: TGTGCCAGCAGCGTAGCGTGGGGGACTACGGAGACCCAGTACTTC; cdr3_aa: CASSVAWGTTETQYF
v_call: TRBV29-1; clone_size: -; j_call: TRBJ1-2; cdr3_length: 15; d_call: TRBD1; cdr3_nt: TGCAGCGTCGCACCGGGACAGGGAGTGGAGTATGGCTACACCTTC; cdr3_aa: CSVAPGQGVEYGYTF
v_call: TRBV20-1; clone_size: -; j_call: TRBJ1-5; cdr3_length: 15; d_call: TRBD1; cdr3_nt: TGCAGTGCTAGTGCCGGGACAGCCGTCAATCAGCCCCAGCATTTT; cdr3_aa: CSASAGTAVNQPQHF
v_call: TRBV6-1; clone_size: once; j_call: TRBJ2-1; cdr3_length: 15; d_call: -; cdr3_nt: TGTGCCAGCAGTGAGGACTTTGGGACTTGGGATGAGCAGTTCTTC; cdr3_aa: CASSEDFGTWDEQFF
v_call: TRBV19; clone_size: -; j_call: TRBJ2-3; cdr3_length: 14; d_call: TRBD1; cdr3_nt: TGTGCCAGTACCCCGACAGGGCTCACAGATACGCAGTATTTT; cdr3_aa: CASTPTGLTDTQYF
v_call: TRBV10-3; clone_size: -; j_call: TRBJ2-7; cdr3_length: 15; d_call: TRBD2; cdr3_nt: TGTGCCATCGGATCCCCTCCAGCGGGATTCTACGAGCAGTACTTC; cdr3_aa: CAIGSPPAGFYEQYF
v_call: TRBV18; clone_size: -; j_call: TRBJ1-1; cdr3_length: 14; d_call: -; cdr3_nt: TGTGCCAGCTCACCAAAGCAAACGAACACTGAAGCTTTCTTT; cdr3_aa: CASSPKQTNTEAFF
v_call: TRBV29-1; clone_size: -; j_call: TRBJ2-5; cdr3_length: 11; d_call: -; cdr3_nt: TGCAGCTTCTCGACACAAGAGACCCAGTACTTC; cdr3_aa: CSFSTQETQYF
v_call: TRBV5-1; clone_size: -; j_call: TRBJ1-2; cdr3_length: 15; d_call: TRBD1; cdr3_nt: TGCGCCAGCAGCGTTCAACCGGGACAGACTATGGGCTACACCTTC; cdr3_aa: CASSVQPGQTMGYTF
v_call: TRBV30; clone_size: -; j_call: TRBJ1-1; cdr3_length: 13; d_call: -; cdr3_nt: TGTGCCTGGAATGCTATCCTAAACACTGAAGCTTTCTTT; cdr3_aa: CAWNAILNTEAFF
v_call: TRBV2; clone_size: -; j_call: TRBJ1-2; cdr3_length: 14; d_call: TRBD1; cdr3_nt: TGTGCCAGCAGTGTCCGAGCGGACAGGGATGGCTACACCTTC; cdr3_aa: CASSVRADRDGYTF
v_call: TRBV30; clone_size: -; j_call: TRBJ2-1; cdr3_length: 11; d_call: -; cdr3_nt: TGTGCCTGGAGCCACTACAATGAGCAGTTCTTC; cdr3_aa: CAWSHYNEQFF
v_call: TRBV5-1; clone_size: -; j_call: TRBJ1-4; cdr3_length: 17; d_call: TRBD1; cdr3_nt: TGCGCCAGCAGCTTAGGGACAGGGAGCTCAACTAATGAAAAACTGTTTTTT; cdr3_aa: CASSLGTGSSTNEKLFF
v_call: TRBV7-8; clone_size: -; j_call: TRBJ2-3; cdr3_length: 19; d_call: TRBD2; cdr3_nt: TGTGCCAGCAGCCCACGGAGGGCTAGCGGGGGCCTCACTAGGGATACGCAGTATTTT; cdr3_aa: CASSPRRASGGLTRDTQYF
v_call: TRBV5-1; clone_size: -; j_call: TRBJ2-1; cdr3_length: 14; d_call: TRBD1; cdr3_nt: TGCGCCAGCAGCGGGGGACAGCCCTACAATGAGCAGTTCTTC; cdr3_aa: CASSGGQPYNEQFF
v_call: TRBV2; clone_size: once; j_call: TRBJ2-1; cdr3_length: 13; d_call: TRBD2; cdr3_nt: TGTGCCAGCAGGGGCAATAGCGGGGGGGAGCAGTTCTTC; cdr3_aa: CASRGNSGGEQFF
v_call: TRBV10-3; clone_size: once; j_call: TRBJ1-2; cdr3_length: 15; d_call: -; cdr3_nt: TGTGCCATCAGTGAGTCAGGGAGGGGAAGATATGGCTACACCTTC; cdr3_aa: CAISESGRGRYGYTF
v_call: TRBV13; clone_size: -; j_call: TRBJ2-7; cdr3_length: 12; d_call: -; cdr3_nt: TGTGCCAGCAGCTCCGGAGTCTACGAGCAGTACTTC; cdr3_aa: CASSSGVYEQYF
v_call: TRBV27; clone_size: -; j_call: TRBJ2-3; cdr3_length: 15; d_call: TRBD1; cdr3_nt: TGTGCCAGCAGCGAGACAGGGTACGGCACAGATACGCAGTATTTT; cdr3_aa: CASSETGYGTDTQYF
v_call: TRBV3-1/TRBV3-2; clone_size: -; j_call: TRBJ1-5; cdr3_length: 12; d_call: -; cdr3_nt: TGTGCCAGCAGCCAAGATAGTCAGCCCCAGCATTTT; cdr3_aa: CASSQDSQPQHF
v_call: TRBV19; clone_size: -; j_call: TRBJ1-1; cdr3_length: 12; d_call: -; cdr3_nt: TGTGCCAGTAGTATGAGGGGGTCTGAAGCTTTCTTT; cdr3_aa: CASSMRGSEAFF
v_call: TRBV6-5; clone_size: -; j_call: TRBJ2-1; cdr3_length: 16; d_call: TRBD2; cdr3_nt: TGTGCCAGCAGTTACTCCCTAGCGGGCTCCTACAATGAGCAGTTCTTC; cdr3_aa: CASSYSLAGSYNEQFF
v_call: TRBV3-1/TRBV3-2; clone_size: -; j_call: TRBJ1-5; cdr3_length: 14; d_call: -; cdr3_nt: TGTGCCAGCAGCCAAGGGGACGCATTTAAGCCCCAGCATTTT; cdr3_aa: CASSQGDAFKPQHF
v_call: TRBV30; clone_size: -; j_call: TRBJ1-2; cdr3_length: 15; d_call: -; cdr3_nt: TGTGCCTGGAGTGATGAGGGGCGCGCGAACTATGGCTACACCTTC; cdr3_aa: CAWSDEGRANYGYTF
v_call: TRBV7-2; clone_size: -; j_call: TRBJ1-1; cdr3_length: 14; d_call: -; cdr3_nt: TGTGCCAGCAGCTTAGTTCGGGGCAACACTGAAGCTTTCTTT; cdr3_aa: CASSLVRGNTEAFF
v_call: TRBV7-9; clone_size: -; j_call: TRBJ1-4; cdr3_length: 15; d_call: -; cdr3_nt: TGTGCCAGCAGCTTACAGGGGCATAGGGGTGAAAAACTGTTTTTT; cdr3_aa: CASSLQGHRGEKLFF
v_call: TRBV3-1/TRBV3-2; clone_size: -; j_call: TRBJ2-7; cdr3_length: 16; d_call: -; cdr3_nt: TGTGCCAGCAGTCCTGTAGGGAGGCCCCCCTCCTACGAGCAGTACTTC; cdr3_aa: CASSPVGRPPSYEQYF
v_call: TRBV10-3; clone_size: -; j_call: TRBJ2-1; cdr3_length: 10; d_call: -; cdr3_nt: TGTGCCATCGGGAACAATGAGCAGTTCTTC; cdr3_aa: CAIGNNEQFF
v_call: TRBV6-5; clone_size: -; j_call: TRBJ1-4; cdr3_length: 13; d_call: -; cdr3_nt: TGTGCCAGCAGCGAGGCTTTTCAAGAAAAACTGTTTTTT; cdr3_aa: CASSEAFQEKLFF
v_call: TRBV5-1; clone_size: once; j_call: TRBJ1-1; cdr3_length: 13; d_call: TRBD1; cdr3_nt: TGCGCCAGCAGCTTTACAGGGGGAAATGAAGCTTTCTTT; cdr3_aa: CASSFTGGNEAFF
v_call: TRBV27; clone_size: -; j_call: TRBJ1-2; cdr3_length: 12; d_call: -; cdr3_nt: TGTGCCAGCAGCGGTAGGGGACATGGCTACACCTTC; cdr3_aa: CASSGRGHGYTF
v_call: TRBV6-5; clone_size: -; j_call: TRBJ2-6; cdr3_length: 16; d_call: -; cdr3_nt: TGTGCCAGCAGTTACTCCCAAAGTTCTGGGGCCAACGTCCTGACTTTC; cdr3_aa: CASSYSQSSGANVLTF
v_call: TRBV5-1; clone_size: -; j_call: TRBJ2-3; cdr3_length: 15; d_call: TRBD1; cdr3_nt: TGCGCCAGCAGCTTACGGACAGGGGCCTCAGATACGCAGTATTTT; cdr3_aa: CASSLRTGASDTQYF
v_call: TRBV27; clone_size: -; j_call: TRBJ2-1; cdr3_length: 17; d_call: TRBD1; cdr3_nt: TGTGCCAGCAAGCGACAGGGGTCCAGCGGGCACTACAATGAGCAGTTCTTC; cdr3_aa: CASKRQGSSGHYNEQFF
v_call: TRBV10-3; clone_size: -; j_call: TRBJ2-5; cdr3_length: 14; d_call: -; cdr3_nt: TGTGCCATCAGTGAGTCCTTGCCCGGGGAGACCCAGTACTTC; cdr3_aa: CAISESLPGETQYF
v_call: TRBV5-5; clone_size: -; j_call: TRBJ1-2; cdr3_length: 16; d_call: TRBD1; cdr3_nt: TGTGCCAGCAGCTTGCAGGGGGCAAGTAAAAACTATGGCTACACCTTC; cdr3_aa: CASSLQGASKNYGYTF
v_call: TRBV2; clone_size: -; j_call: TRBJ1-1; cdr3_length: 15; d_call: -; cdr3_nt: TGTGCCAGCAGTGAAGAGGGCAGTATGAACACTGAAGCTTTCTTT; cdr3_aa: CASSEEGSMNTEAFF
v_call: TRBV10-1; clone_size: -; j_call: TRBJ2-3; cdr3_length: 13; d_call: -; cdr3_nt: TGCGCCAGCAGCCCCGGGACACCCGATACGCAGTATTTT; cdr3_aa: CASSPGTPDTQYF
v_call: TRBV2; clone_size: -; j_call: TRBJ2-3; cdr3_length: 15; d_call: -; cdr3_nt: TGTGCCAGCAGTGAACAGACGACAGCCACAGATACGCAGTATTTT; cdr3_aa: CASSEQTTATDTQYF
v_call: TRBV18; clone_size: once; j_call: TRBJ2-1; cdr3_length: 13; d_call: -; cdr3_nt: TGTGCCAGCTCACCGGGTAGAGACAATGAGCAGTTCTTC; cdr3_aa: CASSPGRDNEQFF
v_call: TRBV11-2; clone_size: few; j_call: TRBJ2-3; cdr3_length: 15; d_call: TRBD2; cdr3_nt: TGTGCCAGCAGCCCGGTGGCTAGCGGGAGGGATACGCAGTATTTT; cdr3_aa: CASSPVASGRDTQYF
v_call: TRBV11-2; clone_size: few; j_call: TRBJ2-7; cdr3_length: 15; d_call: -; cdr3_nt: TGTGCCAGCAGCTTAGGGGCACCCAGGGACTACGAGCAGTACTTC; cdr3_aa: CASSLGAPRDYEQYF
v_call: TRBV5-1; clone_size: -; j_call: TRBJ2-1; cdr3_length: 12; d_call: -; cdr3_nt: TGCGCCAGCAGCTTGGCGGGGACTGAGCAGTTCTTC; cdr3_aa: CASSLAGTEQFF
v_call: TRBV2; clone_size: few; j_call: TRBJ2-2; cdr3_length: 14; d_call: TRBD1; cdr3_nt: TGTGCCAGCAGTCCGACAGGGGTCACCGGGGAGCTGTTTTTT; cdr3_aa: CASSPTGVTGELFF
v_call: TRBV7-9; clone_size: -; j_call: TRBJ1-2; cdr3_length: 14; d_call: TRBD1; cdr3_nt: TGTGCCAAAGTGCGGAGGGACAGCAACTATGGCTACACCTTC; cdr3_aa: CAKVRRDSNYGYTF
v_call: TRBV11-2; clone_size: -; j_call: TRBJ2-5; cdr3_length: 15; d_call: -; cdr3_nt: TGTGCCAGCAGCTTATCTCGGGTTGGGAGAGAGACCCAGTACTTC; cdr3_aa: CASSLSRVGRETQYF